The 19 T cell receptor beta chains in this list originate from one sample, sequenced in a study of PD-1 blockade in classical Hodgkin lymphoma. The method was immunoSEQ multiplex PCR; TCRdb's version includes in-frame clones alone and lacks a portion of them. The sample shows several thousand clones, around nine tenths of them seen only once. Time point defined: cycle 4 day 1 (C4D1), after five to seven weeks of nivolumab. After autologous stem cell transplantation all patients relapsed, and prior brentuximab vedotin exposure differed between cohorts. Sequenced material: peripheral blood mononuclear cells (PBMCs), taken before the fourth cycle of nivolumab. These receptors originate from a human donor with classical Hodgkin lymphoma.

This chain connects TRBV18 to TRBJ2-5, with D unresolved. Germline CDR1 KGHSH, CDR2 LQKENI. The CDR3 contains 15 residues. The V end lost 3 bases, the J end lost 3 bases, and 14 bases lay between the germline ends. The CDR3 DNA is TGTGCCAGCTCACCTTCCAAGCGAGGAGAAGAGACCCAGTACTTC. Encoded protein: CASSPSKRGEETQYF.

CDR3 loop: CASSPKKGREQYF. The CDR3 DNA reads as TGTGCCAGTAGTCCCAAGAAGGGGCGCGAGCAGTACTTC. The chain employs TRBV19 and TRBJ2-7; possible D gene TRBD1, 5 bases. The V end lost 5 bases, the J end lost 6 bases, and 14 bases lay between the germline ends. CDR1 is LNHDA and CDR2 is SQIVND in the germline V gene (reference sequence). This CDR3 is 13 amino acids long.

The rearrangement uses TRBV19 and TRBJ1-1; the D gene is possibly TRBD1 (6 bases). CDR3 length: 13 residues. The ends were cut back, 8 bases at V and 5 bases at J, with 15 bases in the middle. Germline V gives CDR1 LNHDA, CDR2 SQIVND (reference sequence). CDR3 coding DNA: TGTGCCAGTGCCGGCAGGGGCTGGACTGAAGCTTTCTTT. Translation gives CASAGRGWTEAFF.

The CDR3 region is CAISLAGEVYEQYF. CDR3 DNA sequence: TGTGCCATCAGTCTAGCGGGGGAAGTATACGAGCAGTACTTC. The chain combines TRBV10-3 with TRBJ2-7; 10 nucleotides match TRBD2. Trimming at V came to 5 bases and at J to 4 bases, leaving 5 bases not matched to a gene. The germline V gene encodes CDR1 ENHRY and CDR2 SYGVKD. There are 14 residues in the CDR3.

The chain combines TRBV9 with TRBJ1-1; no clear D. Trimming took off 3 bases at V and 7 bases at J, with 13 bases between the two ends. The CDR3 consists of 13 residues. The germline V gene encodes CDR1 SGDLS and CDR2 YYNGEE. CDR3 coding DNA: TGTGCCAGCAGCGAGGATAAAGGAGGTGAAGCTTTCTTT. Translation: CASSEDKGGEAFF.

The chain carries TRBV19 and TRBJ1-2; D is uncertain. Trimming cost V 3 bases and J 0 bases, with 8 bases left between them. The CDR3 extends over 14 amino acids. Germline-derived CDR1 and CDR2 are LNHDA and SQIVND (reference sequence). The CDR3 coding sequence is TGTGCCAGTAGTATCGCTATAGCTAACTATGGCTACACCTTC. This codes for CASSIAIANYGYTF.

The V gene is TRBV5-1, the J gene TRBJ2-7, with D possibly matching TRBD1 (6 bases). The CDR3 has 15 residues. V was pared by 0 bases and J by 5 bases, with 15 bases between. Per the germline V gene, CDR1 is SGHRS and CDR2 is YFSETQ. In DNA, the CDR3 is TGCGCCAGCAGCTTGGGTACAGGGAGTAGGGACGAGCAGTACTTC. It is translated as CASSLGTGSRDEQYF.

The V call is TRBV18, the J call TRBJ2-1; 16 bases fit TRBD2. The CDR3 is 17 residues long. Looked up from germline, CDR1 is KGHSH and CDR2 is LQKENI. Losses at the gene ends were 3 bases for V and 4 bases for J; bases not matched to a gene: 3. CDR3 nucleotide sequence: TGTGCCAGCTCACCGGGACTAGCGGGGGGGCCATACAATGAGCAGTTCTTC. Its translation is CASSPGLAGGPYNEQFF.

The rearrangement links TRBV2 to TRBJ1-5; TRBD1 agrees at 7 bases. Per the germline V gene, CDR1 is SNHLY and CDR2 is FYNNEI. This CDR3 has 16 residues. With V trimmed by 2 bases and J by 3 bases, 7 bases remained unmatched. DNA of the CDR3: TGTGCCAGCAGTGAATCGGACAGGTCCAACAATCAGCCCCAGCATTTT. This codes for CASSESDRSNNQPQHF.

V is TRBV7-9 and J is TRBJ2-1, with D hard to call. The CDR3 totals 15 residues. The V end lost 3 bases, the J end lost 1 base, and 10 bases lay between the germline ends. Germline-derived CDR1 and CDR2 are SEHNR and FQNEAQ (reference sequence). The CDR3 loop reads CASSFLGQSYNEQFF. CDR3 nucleotides: TGTGCCAGCAGCTTTCTCGGGCAGTCCTACAATGAGCAGTTCTTC.

The chain links TRBV27 to TRBJ2-6; either TRBD1 or TRBD2 may supply D (5 bases each). Trimming cost V 6 bases and J 1 base, with 13 bases left between them. Looked up from germline, CDR1 is MNHEY and CDR2 is SMNVEV (reference sequence). The CDR3 runs to 16 residues. The CDR3 here is CASRSLGASGANVLTF. The CDR3 nucleotides are TGTGCCAGCAGGTCCCTCGGGGCTTCTGGGGCCAACGTCCTGACTTTC.

This chain joins TRBV14 and TRBJ2-2; no clear D. Trimming left V 7 bases short and J 0 bases short, with 15 bases between. Germline CDR1 and CDR2: SGHDN and FVKESK. CDR3 length: 16 amino acids. CDR3 region: CASNPSSLPNTGELFF. DNA of the CDR3: TGTGCCAGCAACCCTTCGTCCCTACCGAACACCGGGGAGCTGTTTTTT.

The rearrangement joins TRBV28 to TRBJ1-5, with 12 bases fitting TRBD1. From germline, CDR1 is MDHEN and CDR2 SYDVKM. The CDR3 consists of 17 residues. V was pared by 6 bases and J by 6 bases, with 12 bases of the junction left unmatched. This chain's CDR3 is CASSRHPGQGAFQPQHF. In DNA form, the CDR3 reads TGTGCCAGCAGCCGACATCCGGGACAGGGGGCTTTTCAGCCCCAGCATTTT.

The chain uses TRBV4-3 and TRBJ1-3, with no clear D. Germline V lookup: CDR1 LGHNA, CDR2 YSLEER. Trimming shortened V by 0 bases and J by 0 bases, and 9 bases separated the two germline ends. The CDR3 runs to 16 residues. The DNA of the CDR3 is TGCGCCAGCAGCCAAGATGGCACCCTCTCTGGAAACACCATATATTTT. It is translated as CASSQDGTLSGNTIYF.

The rearrangement uses TRBV10-2 and TRBJ2-1, with TRBD2 identical over 12 bases. The CDR3 is 16 residues long. Looked up from germline, CDR1 is WSHSY and CDR2 is SAAADI. J gave up 3 bases and V 0 bases, and 0 bases lay outside the gene matches. In nucleotides, the CDR3 is TGCGCCAGCAGTGAGTCACTAGCGGGGGGCTACAATGAGCAGTTCTTC. Translation: CASSESLAGGYNEQFF.

The chain recombines TRBV5-1 with TRBJ2-1; D unresolved. The germline V and J ends were trimmed by 0 bases and 7 bases, with 5 bases remaining between them. CDR3 length: 12 residues. The V gene's germline CDR1 is SGHRS and CDR2 YFSETQ. CDR3 bases: TGCGCCAGCAGCTTGGGGGTGAATGAGCAGTTCTTC. Its translation is CASSLGVNEQFF. The complete variable domain, with remaining parts taken from reference TRBV5-1 and TRBJ2-1, reads KAGVTQTPRYLIKTRGQQVTLSCSPISGHRSVSWYQQTPGQGLQFLFEYFSETQRNKGNFPGRFSGRQFSNSRSEMNVSTLELGDSALYLCASSLGVNEQFFGPGTRLTVL.

The chain carries TRBV4-1 and TRBJ1-3; no definite D call. The CDR3 contains 14 residues. The germline CDR1 and CDR2 sequences are MGHRA and YSYEKL. Trimming took 2 bases from V and 6 from J, leaving 11 bases between them. The CDR3 sequence is CASSQRQFLNTIYF. The CDR3 bases are TGCGCCAGCAGCCAAAGGCAGTTCCTAAACACCATATATTTT.

The J gene is TRBJ2-2, the V gene TRBV19, with D possibly matching TRBD1 (6 bases). The CDR3 is 14 residues long. Trimming removed 5 bases from V and 4 bases from J, with 11 bases in between. CDR1 is LNHDA and CDR2 is SQIVND in the germline V gene (reference sequence). Here the CDR3 DNA reads TGTGCCAGTAGTGCCTACAGGGTCACCGGGGAGCTGTTTTTT. Translated: CASSAYRVTGELFF.

This clone was found a few times. V is TRBV2 and J is TRBJ1-3, with TRBD1 identical over 11 bases. The ends lost 9 bases at V and 0 bases at J; junction bases unmatched: 13. CDR1 is SNHLY and CDR2 is FYNNEI in the germline V gene. This CDR3 comprises 18 residues. In nucleotides, the CDR3 is TGTGCCAGTTACCCGGGACAGGGGGGTCATCCCTCTGGAAACACCATATATTTT. It encodes CASYPGQGGHPSGNTIYF.